Below, one T cell receptor (beta chain) is given with its context. This entry comes from a study of blood T cell repertoires in COVID-19. Study background: COVID-19 samples, acute and convalescent, were from the United States, Italy and Spain. T cells, B-cell-depleted T cells, or PBMCs supplied cDNA or gDNA.

In the authors' methods: Nucleated cell counts were estimated from reference gene primer amplification. Profiled with immunoSEQ multiplex PCR; TCRdb holds only in-frame clones, not every one. V, J and clone size were drawn from that table, and D and trimming were deduced from the DNA. This sample has fewer than 300,000 clones, with less than 85% found just once. The CDR3 sequence is 16 residues long. V shed 4 bases and J 3 bases; nucleotides not matched to a gene: 9. Germline values: CDR1 MDHEN, CDR2 SYDVKM. The rearrangement uses TRBV28 and TRBJ2-1; 7 positions agree with TRBD2. The sample consisted of peripheral blood. The sequence was obtained from a woman in her 70s with active or convalescent COVID-19. DNA for the CDR3: TGTGCCAGCAGTTCCCCAAGCGGGATCGGCTACAATGAGCAGTTCTTC. Translated: CASSSPSGIGYNEQFF.